These T cell receptor beta chains were read from a single sample in a study of cytomegalovirus exposure and HLA in healthy donors. Assay: immunoSEQ multiplex PCR; the TCRdb copy retains only in-frame clones and omits some. The sample carries about 130,000 clones, around 81% recorded once. The sequencing input was PBMCs. The receptors stem from a woman between 45 and 65 years old in good health and CMV-seronegative. Both conserved end residues are part of each CDR3. D genes are given only for firm matches. Some rows have no size entry. The others give once, few or many, or a class for an expanded clone.

TRBD1,.,TRBJ2-3,TRBV11-3,TGTGCCAGCAGCCCGGGACAGGGGTCAGATACGCAGTATTTT,CASSPGQGSDTQYF
TRBD1,once,TRBJ1-1,TRBV5-1,TGCGCCAGCAGCCGAGGACAGGGGGCGACTGAAGCTTTCTTT,CASSRGQGATEAFF
TRBD2,.,TRBJ2-3,TRBV6-5,TGTGCCAGCAGTTACCTGACTAGCGGGAGGGCCTATACGCAGTATTTT,CASSYLTSGRAYTQYF
TRBD2,.,TRBJ2-3,TRBV13,TGTGCCAGCAGCCCCGGGCCAGCGGGAGGCGCACCGGATACGCAGTATTTT,CASSPGPAGGAPDTQYF
.,.,TRBJ2-4,TRBV30,TGTGCCTGGACCTTAATCGGGAACCCGGGCGGCATTCAGTACTTC,CAWTLIGNPGGIQYF
TRBD2,.,TRBJ2-7,TRBV4-2,TGTGCCAGCAGCCAAGGCGGGAGGGTCAACAACGAGCAGTACTTC,CASSQGGRVNNEQYF
TRBD2,.,TRBJ2-7,TRBV7-2,TGTGCCAGCAGCTTAGGGGCGGGAGGGGGCGAGCAGTACTTC,CASSLGAGGGEQYF
TRBD1,.,TRBJ1-1,TRBV6-4,TGTGCCAGCAGTGACCAAAGGGGAGCCAGGGGGCCTGAAGCTTTCTTT,CASSDQRGARGPEAFF
TRBD1,.,TRBJ2-2,TRBV4-1,TGCGCCAGCAGCCAAGAAGGGCACAGGGGTGCCGGGGAGCTGTTTTTT,CASSQEGHRGAGELFF
TRBD1,.,TRBJ1-1,TRBV29-1,TGCAGCGATAGGACAGGGGACACTGAAGCTTTCTTT,CSDRTGDTEAFF
TRBD2,.,TRBJ2-3,TRBV27,TGTGCCAGCAGTCCACTAGCGGGAGATGCAGATACGCAGTATTTT,CASSPLAGDADTQYF
.,.,TRBJ2-2,TRBV15,TGTGCCACCAGCAGGGCTCGCACCGGGGAGCTGTTTTTT,CATSRARTGELFF
.,.,TRBJ1-5,TRBV29-1,TGCAGCGTTGTGGGGGCAGGTCAGCCCCAGAATTTT,CSVVGAGQPQNF
.,.,TRBJ1-5,TRBV21-1,TGTGCCAGCCTAGGCGGGCCGAATAGCAATCAGCCCCAGCATTTT,CASLGGPNSNQPQHF
.,.,TRBJ1-5,TRBV7-9,TGTGCCAGCAGCTTACGGGGTGAAGAGTTCGCTAGCAATCAGCCCCAGCATTTT,CASSLRGEEFASNQPQHF
.,few,TRBJ2-1,TRBV28,TGTGCCAGCAGTCCCCACGGGCTAGGGGCTTTGAATGAGCAGTTCTTC,CASSPHGLGALNEQFF
TRBD1,.,TRBJ1-1,TRBV7-9,TGTGCCAGCAGCTTCGGACAGGCTAACACTGAAGCTTTCTTT,CASSFGQANTEAFF
TRBD1,few,TRBJ2-5,TRBV9,TGTGCCAGCAGCCGGACAGGGCAATCAGAGACCCAGTACTTC,CASSRTGQSETQYF
.,.,TRBJ1-1,TRBV14,TGTGCCAGCAGCCAACGATTTGGGGGGTTTGACACTGAAGCTTTCTTT,CASSQRFGGFDTEAFF
TRBD2,.,TRBJ2-5,TRBV30,TGTGCCTGGAGTTTAGCGGGCCAAGAGACCCAGTACTTC,CAWSLAGQETQYF
TRBD2,few,TRBJ2-7,TRBV4-1,TGCGCCAGCAGCCTAACTAGCGGGGGTTTCTCCTACGAGCAGTACTTC,CASSLTSGGFSYEQYF
TRBD1,.,TRBJ1-5,TRBV5-1,TGCGCCAGCAGCTTGGGTGGGACAGGGCCGCAGCCCCAGCATTTT,CASSLGGTGPQPQHF
TRBD1,.,TRBJ1-1,TRBV4-1,TGCGCCAGCAGCCAAGGCGGACAGGCGCGAGGAGCTTTCTTT,CASSQGGQARGAFF
.,.,TRBJ1-1,TRBV14,TGTGCCAGCAGCCAAGTAGTGGGGGGAACTGAAGCTTTCTTT,CASSQVVGGTEAFF
.,.,TRBJ1-3,TRBV9,TGTGCCAGCAGCGTAGGGGGTGGACAGCTTGCGGGAAACACCATATATTTT,CASSVGGGQLAGNTIYF
.,.,TRBJ2-2,TRBV21-1,TGTGCCAGCAGCAAACAACTCACAGGGACAGGGGGGGCCGGGGAGCTGTTTTTT,CASSKQLTGTGGAGELFF
.,few,TRBJ1-3,TRBV29-1,TGCAGCGTCCGAGGGCGGGAAGGTCGATCTGGAAACACCATATATTTT,CSVRGREGRSGNTIYF
.,.,TRBJ1-2,TRBV6-5,TGTGCCAGCAGTTGGGCGGGGGAACAACACTATGGCTACACCTTC,CASSWAGEQHYGYTF
.,.,TRBJ2-3,TRBV5-1,TGCGCCAGCAGCTTGGCTGAGATAAGCACAGATACGCAGTATTTT,CASSLAEISTDTQYF
TRBD2,.,TRBJ2-7,TRBV5-6,TGTGCCAGCAGCCCGGGACTAGCGGGATTCATCCACGAGCAGTACTTC,CASSPGLAGFIHEQYF
.,.,TRBJ1-3,TRBV28,TGTGCCAGCAGCTCAAGGACTTTCCGCTCTGGAAACACCATATATTTT,CASSSRTFRSGNTIYF
.,few,TRBJ1-4,TRBV15,TGTGCCACCAGCCTTTCTCGAGCGGGTGAAAAACTGTTTTTT,CATSLSRAGEKLFF
TRBD1,.,TRBJ2-5,TRBV7-2,TGTGCCAGCAGCTACCGACAGGGGGTGTCAGAGACCCAGTACTTC,CASSYRQGVSETQYF
TRBD1,.,TRBJ1-1,TRBV5-5,TGTGCCAGCAGCTTGGACAGGGGGCGGAACACTGAAGCTTTCTTT,CASSLDRGRNTEAFF
TRBD1,few,TRBJ2-7,TRBV2,TGTGCCAGTTCGGATGGGACAGGGACCTACGAGCAGTACTTC,CASSDGTGTYEQYF
.,.,TRBJ2-1,TRBV7-9,TGTGCCAGCACACAGAGCTCCTACAATGAGCAGTTCTTC,CASTQSSYNEQFF
.,.,TRBJ1-1,TRBV28,TGTGCCAGCAGTTTGAGCCCAGAAGCTTTCTTT,CASSLSPEAFF
.,.,TRBJ2-3,TRBV4-3,TGCGCCAGCAGCCAAGACTTCTCTCATACGCAGTATTTT,CASSQDFSHTQYF
TRBD2,.,TRBJ2-3,TRBV4-2,TGTGCCAGCAGCCAAGGAGGAGGCGGGAGAGCCACAGATACGCAGTATTTT,CASSQGGGGRATDTQYF
TRBD1,.,TRBJ1-5,TRBV7-8,TGTGCCAGCAGCTTGTTGGAGGGGGCGAAGCCCCAGCATTTT,CASSLLEGAKPQHF
.,.,TRBJ1-4,TRBV15,TGTGCCACCAGCAGAGATCGACAGCGTAATGAAAAACTGTTTTTT,CATSRDRQRNEKLFF
TRBD2,.,TRBJ2-1,TRBV10-3,TGTGCCATCAGGAGTTCAATTAGCGGGAGCCATGAGCAGTTCTTC,CAIRSSISGSHEQFF